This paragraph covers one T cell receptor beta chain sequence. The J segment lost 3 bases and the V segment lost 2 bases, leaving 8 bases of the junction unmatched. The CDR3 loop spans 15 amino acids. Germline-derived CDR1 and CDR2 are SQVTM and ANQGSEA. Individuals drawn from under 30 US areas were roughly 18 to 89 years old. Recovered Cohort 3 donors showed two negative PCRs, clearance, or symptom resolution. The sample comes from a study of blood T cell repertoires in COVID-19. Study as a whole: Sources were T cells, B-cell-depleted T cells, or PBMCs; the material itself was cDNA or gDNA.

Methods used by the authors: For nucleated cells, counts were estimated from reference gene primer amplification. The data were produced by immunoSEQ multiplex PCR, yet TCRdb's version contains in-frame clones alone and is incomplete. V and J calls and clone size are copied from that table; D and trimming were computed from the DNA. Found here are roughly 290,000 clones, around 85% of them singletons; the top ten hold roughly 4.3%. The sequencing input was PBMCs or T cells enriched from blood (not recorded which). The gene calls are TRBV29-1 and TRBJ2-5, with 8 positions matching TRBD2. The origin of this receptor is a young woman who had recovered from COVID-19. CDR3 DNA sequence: TGCAGCGTTGAAAATCCCGGGACTAGAGAAGAGACCCAGTACTTC. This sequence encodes CSVENPGTREETQYF.